The 19 T cell receptor beta chains below were found in one sample sequenced in a study of cytomegalovirus exposure and HLA in healthy donors. Both 60 Vbeta primers and 13 Jbeta primers went into the PCR. The protocol was immunoSEQ multiplex PCR, while the TCRdb copy is restricted to in-frame clones and leaves out a portion. The sample carries approximately 170,000 clones, around 75% recorded once. Input material: PBMCs. These TCRs come from a male donor in good health and CMV-seronegative.

V gene TRBV7-8 combines with J gene TRBJ2-7; TRBD1 matches 8 bases. CDR1 SGHVS and CDR2 FQNEAQ come from the germline V gene. The CDR3 loop spans 15 amino acids. V lost 3 bases to trimming and J lost 6 bases; unmatched junction nucleotides: 10. CDR3 region: CASSFSRAGGGEQYF. In DNA, the CDR3 is TGTGCCAGCAGCTTCTCGCGAGCAGGGGGCGGCGAGCAGTACTTC.

CDR3 residues: CASSLEYRGRRTEAFF. In nucleotides, the CDR3 is TGTGCCAGCAGCTTGGAATACAGGGGGCGCCGGACTGAAGCTTTCTTT. V usage is TRBV7-2 and J usage is TRBJ1-1; 9 bases align to TRBD1. This CDR3 contains 16 residues. J was trimmed by 5 bases and V by 3 bases; bases with no gene match: 10. The germline V gene has CDR1 SGHTA and CDR2 FQGNSA.

This chain connects TRBV6-1 to TRBJ2-7; a weak D match, TRBD1 (8 bases). The length of the CDR3 is 13 residues. CDR1 and CDR2 from the germline V gene are MNHNS and SASEGT. Trimming cost V 7 bases and J 6 bases, with 16 bases left between them. CDR3 sequence (DNA): TGTGCCAGCACCCCGGACAGGGAGGGCGAGCAGTACTTC. Translation gives CASTPDREGEQYF.

Turning to this clone: At one end, the junction sequence differs from germline, possibly due to a read error. The genes are TRBV3-1 (or the pseudogene TRBV3-2) and TRBJ2-7; D gene unclear. The CDR3 has 8 amino acids. Germline lookup yields CDR1 LGHDT and CDR2 YNNKEL (reference sequence). CDR3 loop: CFPYEQYF. For the CDR3, the DNA is TGCTTTCCCTACGAGCAGTACTTC.

The rearrangement joins TRBV10-1 to TRBJ2-7; TRBD1 matches 9 bases. The ends lost 1 base at V and 2 bases at J; junction bases unmatched: 21. The CDR3 extends over 21 amino acids. CDR1 and CDR2 (germline): WNHNN, SYGVQD (reference sequence). The CDR3 loop reads CASSELGDRGVTEIIPYEQYF. CDR3 DNA: TGCGCCAGCAGTGAGTTGGGAGACAGGGGGGTCACCGAAATTATCCCCTACGAGCAGTACTTC.

The rearrangement joins TRBV7-9 to TRBJ2-1; D possibly corresponds to TRBD1 (5 bases). CDR1 and CDR2 from the germline V gene are SEHNR and FQNEAQ (reference sequence). The CDR3 has 14 residues. The V end lost 5 bases, the J end lost 8 bases, and 16 bases lay between the germline ends. The CDR3 loop reads CASSPRVGIDEQFF. The CDR3 DNA sequence: TGTGCCAGCAGCCCCAGGGTAGGAATCGATGAGCAGTTCTTC.

V gene TRBV6-4 combines with J gene TRBJ2-7; TRBD1 aligns across 8 bases. CDR3 length equals 13 residues. V was clipped by 3 bases and J by 9 bases; unmatched bases: 7. Germline values: CDR1 MRHNA, CDR2 SNTAGT. The CDR3 reads CASSEYRGEVQYF. In nucleotides, the CDR3 is TGTGCCAGCAGTGAGTACAGGGGGGAGGTGCAGTACTTC.

J is TRBJ1-6 and V is TRBV7-8; D uncertain. Deletions cut 5 bases from V and 8 bases from J, with 16 bases between. Germline V gene lookup returns CDR1 SGHVS and CDR2 FQNEAQ. This CDR3 has 15 residues. This CDR3 reads CASSRREGRDSPLHF. The CDR3, as DNA: TGTGCCAGCAGCCGGAGAGAAGGTCGGGATTCACCCCTCCACTTT.

The chain has TRBV20-1 and TRBJ2-3; D not resolved. CDR3 length equals 11 residues. CDR1 is DFQATT, CDR2 SNEGSKA, per germline (reference sequence). V was cut by 5 bases and J by 6 bases, with 9 bases left in between. CDR3 amino acids: CSASPGDTQYF. CDR3 sequence (DNA): TGCAGTGCTTCCCCCGGGGATACGCAGTATTTT.

The CDR3 loop reads CASSTQPGQGYEQYF. CDR3 coding DNA: TGCGCCAGCAGCACCCAACCGGGACAGGGATACGAGCAGTACTTC. The V call is TRBV5-1, the J call TRBJ2-7, with TRBD1 identical over 9 bases. The CDR3 contains 15 residues. J was trimmed by 4 bases and V by 4 bases; bases with no gene match: 9. Germline-derived CDR1 and CDR2 are SGHRS and YFSETQ.

The chain recombines TRBV6-6 with TRBJ1-4; 12 bases match TRBD1. V lost 3 bases and J lost 8; bases outside the gene matches: 1. Germline V gene lookup returns CDR1 MNHNY and CDR2 SVGAGI (reference sequence). This CDR3 is 14 amino acids long. The CDR3 reads CASSYGTGGEKLFF. CDR3 coding DNA: TGTGCCAGCAGTTATGGGACAGGGGGCGAAAAACTGTTTTTT.

This clone is a singleton in its sample. The V and J genes are TRBV10-3 and TRBJ2-7, with 10 bases identical to TRBD1. This CDR3 has 15 amino acids. Germline-derived CDR1 and CDR2 are ENHRY and SYGVKD. V was pared by 6 bases and J by 2 bases, with 7 bases of the junction left unmatched. CDR3 sequence reads: CAIRPDRGLTYEQYF. The DNA of the CDR3 is TGTGCCATCAGACCCGACAGGGGGCTTACCTACGAGCAGTACTTC.

The sample holds a few counts of this clone. J is TRBJ2-7 and V is TRBV5-1, with a tentative D call TRBD1 (6 bases). V was pared by 3 bases and J by 4 bases, with 11 bases between. Germline CDR1 and CDR2: SGHRS and YFSETQ. The CDR3 consists of 13 residues. The CDR3 sequence is CASSWDKSYEQYF. The CDR3 DNA reads TGCGCCAGCAGCTGGGACAAGTCATACGAGCAGTACTTC.

The V and J genes are TRBV30 and TRBJ1-5; 7 bases agree with TRBD1. Germline CDR1 reads GTSNPN; CDR2 reads SVGIG (reference sequence). There are 13 residues in the CDR3. The V gene end was trimmed by 1 base and the J gene end by 5 bases; junction bases not matched to a gene: 2. CDR3 amino acids: CAWSGQGDQPQHF. The CDR3 DNA reads as TGTGCCTGGAGTGGACAGGGAGATCAGCCCCAGCATTTT. The whole variable domain, remainder taken from reference TRBV30 and TRBJ1-5, is SQTIHQWPATLVQPVGSPLSLECTVEGTSNPNLYWYRQAAGRGLQLLFYSVGIGQISSEVPQNLSASRPQDRQFILSSKKLLLSDSGFYLCAWSGQGDQPQHFGDGTRLSIL.

This clone appeared a single time. The CDR3 sequence: CASSTSTGVYTEAFF. CDR3 coding DNA: TGTGCCAGCAGCACGTCGACAGGGGTATACACTGAAGCTTTCTTT. The rearrangement links TRBV9 to TRBJ1-1, with TRBD1 matching 8 bases. The V and J ends lost 4 bases and 3 bases, in that order; junction bases with no gene match: 8. Germline V gene sequence: CDR1 SGDLS, CDR2 YYNGEE. CDR3 length: 15 residues.

The V and J genes are TRBV5-5 and TRBJ2-7, with D tentatively TRBD1 (5 bases). CDR1 and CDR2 (germline): SGHKS, YYEKEE (reference sequence). The ends were cut back, 3 bases at V and 1 base at J, with 14 bases in the middle. CDR3 length: 15 amino acids. Here the CDR3 reads CASSSLGAVSYEQYF. CDR3 bases: TGTGCCAGCAGCTCTCTTGGGGCAGTATCCTACGAGCAGTACTTC.

The genes are TRBV10-3 and TRBJ1-2; no reliable D call. Trimming removed 10 bases from V and 3 bases from J, with 21 bases in between. The V gene's germline CDR1 is ENHRY and CDR2 SYGVKD. This CDR3 contains 15 residues. The CDR3 spells CASWSGVFGYYGYTF. CDR3 DNA: TGTGCCAGTTGGAGTGGCGTGTTCGGATACTATGGCTACACCTTC.

This chain connects TRBV11-3 to TRBJ2-1, with D possibly being TRBD1 (6 bases). V lost 5 bases and J lost 2, with 13 bases in between. Germline V gives CDR1 SGHNT, CDR2 YENEEA. The length of the CDR3 is 15 residues. Written as DNA, the CDR3 is TGTGCCAGCAGCCAAACTACAGGGACCTACAATGAGCAGTTCTTC. Its translation: CASSQTTGTYNEQFF.

V gene TRBV10-3 combines with J gene TRBJ2-1; a possible D gene is TRBD2 (6 bases). The V gene lost 6 bases and the J gene lost 2 bases, with 20 bases spanning the gap. The CDR3 contains 17 residues. Germline V gene data show CDR1 as ENHRY and CDR2 as SYGVKD. The CDR3 DNA reads as TGTGCCATCAGCGAGCAACCGTATGGCGGGGCCTACAATGAGCAGTTCTTC. Translated, it gives CAISEQPYGGAYNEQFF.